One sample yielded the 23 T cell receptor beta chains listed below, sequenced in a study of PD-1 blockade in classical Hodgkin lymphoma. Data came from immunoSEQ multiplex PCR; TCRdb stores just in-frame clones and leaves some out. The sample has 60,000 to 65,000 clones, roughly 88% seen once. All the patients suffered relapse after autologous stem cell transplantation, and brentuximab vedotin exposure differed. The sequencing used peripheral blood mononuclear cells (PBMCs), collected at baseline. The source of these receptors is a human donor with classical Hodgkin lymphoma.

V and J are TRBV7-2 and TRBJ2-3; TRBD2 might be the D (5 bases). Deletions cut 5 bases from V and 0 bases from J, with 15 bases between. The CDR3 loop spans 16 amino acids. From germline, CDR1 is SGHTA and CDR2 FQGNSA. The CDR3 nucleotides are TGTGCCAGCAGCGTCGACTACTCTCTTAGCACAGATACGCAGTATTTT. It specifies CASSVDYSLSTDTQYF.

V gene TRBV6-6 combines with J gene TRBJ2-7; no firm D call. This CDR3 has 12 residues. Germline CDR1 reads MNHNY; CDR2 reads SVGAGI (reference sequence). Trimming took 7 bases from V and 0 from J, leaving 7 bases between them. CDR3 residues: CASTMSSYEQYF. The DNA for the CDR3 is TGTGCCAGCACCATGAGCTCCTACGAGCAGTACTTC.

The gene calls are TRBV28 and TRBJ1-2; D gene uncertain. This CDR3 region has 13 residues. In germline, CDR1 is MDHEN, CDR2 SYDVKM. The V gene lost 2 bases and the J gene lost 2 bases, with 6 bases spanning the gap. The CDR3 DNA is TGTGCCAGCAGTTTACATGTGAACTATGGCTACACCTTC. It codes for CASSLHVNYGYTF.

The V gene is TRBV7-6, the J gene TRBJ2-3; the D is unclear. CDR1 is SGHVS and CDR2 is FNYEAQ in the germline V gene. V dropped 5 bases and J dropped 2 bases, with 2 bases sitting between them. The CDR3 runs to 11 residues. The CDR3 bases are TGTGCCAGCAGCAACACAGATACGCAGTATTTT. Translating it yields CASSNTDTQYF.

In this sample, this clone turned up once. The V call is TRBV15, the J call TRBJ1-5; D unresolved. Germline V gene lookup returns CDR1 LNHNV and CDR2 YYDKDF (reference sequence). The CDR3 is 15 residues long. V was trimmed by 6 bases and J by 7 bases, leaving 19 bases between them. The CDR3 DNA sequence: TGTGCCACCAGTCTAGATCTTGGGAATCGGCAGCCCCAGCATTTT. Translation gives CATSLDLGNRQPQHF. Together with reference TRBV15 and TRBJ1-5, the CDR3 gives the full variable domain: DAMVIQNPRYQVTQFGKPVTLSCSQTLNHNVMYWYQQKSSQAPKLLFHYYDKDFNNEADTPDNFQSRRPNTSFCFLDIRSPGLGDTAMYLCATSLDLGNRQPQHFGDGTRLSIL.

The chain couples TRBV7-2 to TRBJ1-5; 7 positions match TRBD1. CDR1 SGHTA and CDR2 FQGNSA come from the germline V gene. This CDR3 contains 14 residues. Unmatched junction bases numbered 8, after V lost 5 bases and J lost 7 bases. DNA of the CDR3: TGTGCCAGCAGCCCGACAGGGCGAGGACAGCCCCAGCATTTT. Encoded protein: CASSPTGRGQPQHF.

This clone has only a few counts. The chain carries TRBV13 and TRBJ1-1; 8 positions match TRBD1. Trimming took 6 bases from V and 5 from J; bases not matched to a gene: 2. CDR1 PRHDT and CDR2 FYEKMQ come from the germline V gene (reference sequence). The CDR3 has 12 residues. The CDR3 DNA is TGTGCCAGCAGTACAGGGGGGACTGAAGCTTTCTTT. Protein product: CASSTGGTEAFF.

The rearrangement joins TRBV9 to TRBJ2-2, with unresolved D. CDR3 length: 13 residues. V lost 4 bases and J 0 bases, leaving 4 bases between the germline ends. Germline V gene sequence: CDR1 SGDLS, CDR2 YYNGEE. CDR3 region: CASSPANTGELFF. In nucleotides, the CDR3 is TGTGCCAGCAGCCCAGCGAACACCGGGGAGCTGTTTTTT.

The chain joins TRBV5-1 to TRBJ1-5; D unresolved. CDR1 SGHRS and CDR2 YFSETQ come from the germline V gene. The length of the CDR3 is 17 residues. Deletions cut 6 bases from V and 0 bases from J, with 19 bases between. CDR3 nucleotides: TGCGCCAGCACGGTAAGGAATGCGGAATATAGCAATCAGCCCCAGCATTTT. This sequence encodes CASTVRNAEYSNQPQHF.

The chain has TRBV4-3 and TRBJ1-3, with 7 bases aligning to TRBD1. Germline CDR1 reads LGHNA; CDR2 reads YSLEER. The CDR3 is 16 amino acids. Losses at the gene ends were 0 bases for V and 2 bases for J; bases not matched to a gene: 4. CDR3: CASSQDWRGPGNTIYF. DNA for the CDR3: TGCGCCAGCAGCCAAGATTGGAGGGGGCCTGGAAACACCATATATTTT.

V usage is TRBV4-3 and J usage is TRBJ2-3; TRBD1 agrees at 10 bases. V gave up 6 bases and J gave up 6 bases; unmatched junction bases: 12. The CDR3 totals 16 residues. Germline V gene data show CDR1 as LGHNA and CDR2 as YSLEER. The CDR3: CASSQSPGQGRDTQYF. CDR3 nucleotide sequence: TGCGCCAGCAGTCAAAGCCCGGGACAGGGGAGGGATACGCAGTATTTT.

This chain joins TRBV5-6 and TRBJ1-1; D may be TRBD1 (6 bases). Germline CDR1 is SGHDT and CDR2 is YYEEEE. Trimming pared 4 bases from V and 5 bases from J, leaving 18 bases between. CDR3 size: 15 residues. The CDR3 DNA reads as TGTGCCAGCAGCCAAGTTGTAGGGGGGATGACTGAAGCTTTCTTT. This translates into CASSQVVGGMTEAFF.

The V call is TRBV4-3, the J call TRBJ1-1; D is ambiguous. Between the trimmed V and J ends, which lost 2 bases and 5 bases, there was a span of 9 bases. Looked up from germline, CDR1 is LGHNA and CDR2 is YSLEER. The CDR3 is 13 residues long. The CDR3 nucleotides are TGCGCCAGCAGCCAATTGACAATGACTGAAGCTTTCTTT. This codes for CASSQLTMTEAFF.

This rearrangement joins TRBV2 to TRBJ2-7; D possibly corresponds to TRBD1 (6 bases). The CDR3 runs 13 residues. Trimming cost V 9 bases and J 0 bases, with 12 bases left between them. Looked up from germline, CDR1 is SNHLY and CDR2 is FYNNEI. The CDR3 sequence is CASYRVPSYEQYF. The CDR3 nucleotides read TGTGCCAGTTACAGGGTCCCCTCCTACGAGCAGTACTTC. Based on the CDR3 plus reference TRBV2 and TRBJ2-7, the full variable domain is EPEVTQTPSHQVTQMGQEVILRCVPISNHLYFYWYRQILGQKVEFLVSFYNNEISEKSEIFDDQFSVERPDGSNFTLKIRSTKLEDSAMYFCASYRVPSYEQYFGPGTRLTVT.

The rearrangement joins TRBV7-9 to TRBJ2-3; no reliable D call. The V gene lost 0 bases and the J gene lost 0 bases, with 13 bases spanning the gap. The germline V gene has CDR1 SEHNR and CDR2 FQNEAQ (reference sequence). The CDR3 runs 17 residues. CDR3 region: CASSLADWSTSTDTQYF. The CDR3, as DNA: TGTGCCAGCAGCTTAGCCGATTGGTCAACTAGCACAGATACGCAGTATTTT.

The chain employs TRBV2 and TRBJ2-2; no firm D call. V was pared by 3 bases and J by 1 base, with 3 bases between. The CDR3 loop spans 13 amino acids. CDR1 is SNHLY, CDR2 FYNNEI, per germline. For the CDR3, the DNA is TGTGCCAGCAGTGAGGGGAACACCGGGGAGCTGTTTTTT. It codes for CASSEGNTGELFF.

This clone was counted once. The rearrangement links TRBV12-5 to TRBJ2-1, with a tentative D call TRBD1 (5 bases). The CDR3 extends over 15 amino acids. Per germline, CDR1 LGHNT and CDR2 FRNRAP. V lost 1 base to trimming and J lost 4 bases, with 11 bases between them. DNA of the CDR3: TGTGCTAGTGGTTTGGCAGGGTACTCTTACAATGAGCAGTTCTTC. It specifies CASGLAGYSYNEQFF.

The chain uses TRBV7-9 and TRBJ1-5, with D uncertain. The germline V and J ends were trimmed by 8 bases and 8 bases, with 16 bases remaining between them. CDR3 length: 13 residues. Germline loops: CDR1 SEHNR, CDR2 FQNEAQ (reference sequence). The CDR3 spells CASGLGGNKPQHF. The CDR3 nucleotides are TGTGCCAGCGGTCTCGGAGGGAATAAGCCCCAGCATTTT. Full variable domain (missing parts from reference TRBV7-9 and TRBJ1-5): DTGVSQNPRHKITKRGQNVTFRCDPISEHNRLYWYRQTLGQGPEFLTYFQNEAQLEKSRLLSDRFSAERPKGSFSTLEIQRTEQGDSAMYLCASGLGGNKPQHFGDGTRLSIL.

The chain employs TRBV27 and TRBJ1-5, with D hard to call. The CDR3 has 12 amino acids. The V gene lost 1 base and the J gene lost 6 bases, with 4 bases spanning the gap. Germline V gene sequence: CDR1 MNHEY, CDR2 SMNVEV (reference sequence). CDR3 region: CASSLYGQPQHF. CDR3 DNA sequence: TGTGCCAGCAGTTTATACGGTCAGCCCCAGCATTTT.

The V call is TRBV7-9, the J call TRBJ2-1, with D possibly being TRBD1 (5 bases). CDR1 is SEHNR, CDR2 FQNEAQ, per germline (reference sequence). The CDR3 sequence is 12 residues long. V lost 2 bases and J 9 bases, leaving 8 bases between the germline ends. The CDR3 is CASSLMGPEQFF. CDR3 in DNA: TGTGCCAGCAGCTTAATGGGGCCTGAGCAGTTCTTC.

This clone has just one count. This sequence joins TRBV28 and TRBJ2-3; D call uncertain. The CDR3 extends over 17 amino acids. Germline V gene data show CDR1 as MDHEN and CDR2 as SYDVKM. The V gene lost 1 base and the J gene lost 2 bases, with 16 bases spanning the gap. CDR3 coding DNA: TGTGCCAGCAGTTTATACGGCAGCAGGCCTTCCACAGATACGCAGTATTTT. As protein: CASSLYGSRPSTDTQYF.

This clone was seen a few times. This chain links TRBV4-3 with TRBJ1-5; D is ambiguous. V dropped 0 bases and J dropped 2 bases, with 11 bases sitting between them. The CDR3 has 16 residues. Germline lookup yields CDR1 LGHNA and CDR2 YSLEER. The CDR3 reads CASSQEVGWGNQPQHF. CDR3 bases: TGCGCCAGCAGCCAAGAAGTAGGGTGGGGCAATCAGCCCCAGCATTTT.

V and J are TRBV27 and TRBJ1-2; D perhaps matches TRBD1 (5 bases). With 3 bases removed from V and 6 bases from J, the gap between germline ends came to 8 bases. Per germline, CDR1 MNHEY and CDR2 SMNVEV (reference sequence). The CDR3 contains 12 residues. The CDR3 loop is CASSFGGDGYTF. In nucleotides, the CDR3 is TGTGCCAGCAGTTTTGGGGGAGATGGCTACACCTTC.